Shown below are 5 T cell receptor beta chains from a single sample sequenced in a study of blood T cell repertoires in COVID-19 (dated by TCRdb to 2020 to 2021). Library preparation used the immunoSEQ multiplex PCR assay. Not all clones reach the TCRdb copy of this immuneACCESS table, which keeps in-frame sequences only. Checked studies attribute under half of the gap to unresolved V genes and leave the rest unexplained. This sample lists 200,000 to 300,000 clones; 80% to 90% were detected once. Together, the top ten hold about 1.6% of the sample. Sequencing was carried out using PBMCs or T cells enriched from blood (not recorded which). These receptors all stem from a man aged 35 to 55 who had recovered from COVID-19.

The chain combines TRBV4-1 with TRBJ2-5; 8 positions agree with TRBD1. CDR1 MGHRA and CDR2 YSYEKL come from the germline V gene. J was trimmed by 4 bases and V by 5 bases; bases with no gene match: 15. The CDR3 runs to 17 residues. CDR3 coding DNA: TGCGCCAGCAGCTCAGAGGGGGCCAGGGGGCCCCCAGAGACCCAGTACTTC. This encodes CASSSEGARGPPETQYF.

The CDR3 sequence: CASRAGGDNEQFF. The CDR3 region has the DNA TGTGCCAGCAGGGCGGGAGGGGACAATGAGCAGTTCTTC. The chain employs TRBV6-5 and TRBJ2-1, with 9 nucleotides matching TRBD2. This CDR3 region has 13 residues. From germline, CDR1 is MNHEY and CDR2 SVGAGI. V gave up 6 bases and J gave up 5 bases; unmatched junction bases: 2.

This clone has a handful of counts. The chain employs TRBV28 and TRBJ2-5; the match to TRBD2 covers 10 bases. Per germline, CDR1 MDHEN and CDR2 SYDVKM. CDR3 length equals 17 residues. Trimming took 2 bases from V and 1 from J; bases not matched to a gene: 7. This CDR3 reads CASSLGATSGLQETQYF. The DNA of the CDR3 is TGTGCCAGCAGTTTAGGAGCGACTAGCGGGCTCCAAGAGACCCAGTACTTC.

V is TRBV2 and J is TRBJ2-7; 9 nucleotides agree with TRBD2. Germline loops: CDR1 SNHLY, CDR2 FYNNEI. The CDR3 is 16 amino acids. Losses at the gene ends were 6 bases for V and 4 bases for J; bases not matched to a gene: 13. The CDR3 coding sequence is TGTGCCAGCAGCCGTAACCCTAGCGGGACGTGGTACGAGCAGTACTTC. This encodes CASSRNPSGTWYEQYF. The full variable domain, in which reference TRBV2 and TRBJ2-7 provide the parts outside the CDR3, is EPEVTQTPSHQVTQMGQEVILRCVPISNHLYFYWYRQILGQKVEFLVSFYNNEISEKSEIFDDQFSVERPDGSNFTLKIRSTKLEDSAMYFCASSRNPSGTWYEQYFGPGTRLTVT.

This clone was picked up many times. The CDR3 nucleotides are TGTGCCGCTGCGAGAGGACAGGGCAATGAAAAACTGTTTTTT. Encoded protein: CAAARGQGNEKLFF. The J gene is TRBJ1-4, the V gene TRBV15; 8 nucleotides line up with TRBD1. Germline V gives CDR1 LNHNV, CDR2 YYDKDF (reference sequence). The CDR3 is 14 residues long. The J segment lost 5 bases and the V segment lost 11 bases, leaving 10 bases of the junction unmatched.